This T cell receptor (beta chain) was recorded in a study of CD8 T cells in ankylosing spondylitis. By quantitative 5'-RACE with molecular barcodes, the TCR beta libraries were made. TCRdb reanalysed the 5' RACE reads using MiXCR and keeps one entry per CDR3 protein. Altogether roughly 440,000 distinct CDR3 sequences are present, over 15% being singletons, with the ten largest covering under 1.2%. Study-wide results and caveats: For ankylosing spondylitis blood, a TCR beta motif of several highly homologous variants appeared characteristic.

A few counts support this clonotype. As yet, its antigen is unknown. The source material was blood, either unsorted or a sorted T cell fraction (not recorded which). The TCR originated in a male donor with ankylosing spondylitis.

The CDR3 nucleotides read TGTGCCAGCAATGGGGAGACCCAGTACTTC. Its protein product is CASNGETQYF. This sequence joins TRBV6-1 and TRBJ2-5, with no clear D. The CDR3 has 10 residues. Germline CDR1 MNHNS, CDR2 SASEGT. V gave up 7 bases and J gave up 5 bases, with 5 bases separating them.